The rows below give T cell receptor beta chains drawn from one sample of a study of shared T cell receptors in the human thymus. The repertoire was sequenced with immunoSEQ multiplex PCR; TCRdb's copy has only in-frame clones and lacks some. The table lists some 700,000 clones, roughly 88% of them singletons, with 0.008% to 0.011% in the top ten. These data were also filed under a second study, of human thymus T cells.

The material sequenced was thymocytes. Receptor source: a girl in the first two years of life with a congenital heart defect. CDR3s include the opening cysteine and the closing phenylalanine or tryptophan. A D gene is named only where the DNA matches it firmly. Clone size appears in some rows only: once, few, many, or a class for an expanded clone.

>TRBJ1-1|TRBV18|.|TRBD1
CASSPPGQGGNTEAFF
TGTGCCAGCTCACCACCGGGACAGGGAGGTAACACTGAAGCTTTCTTT
>TRBJ2-3|TRBV4-2|few|.
CASSQDRSSVADTQYF
TGTGCCAGCAGCCAAGATAGGAGCTCCGTCGCAGATACGCAGTATTTT
>TRBJ2-7|TRBV6-5|.|TRBD1
CASGKPGTGSYEQYF
TGTGCCAGCGGAAAGCCCGGGACAGGGAGCTACGAGCAGTACTTC
>TRBJ2-3|TRBV7-9|once|TRBD1
CASSLPGTGGMDTQYF
TGTGCCAGCAGCTTACCCGGGACAGGGGGCATGGATACGCAGTATTTT
>TRBJ1-2|TRBV28|.|.
CASSPRPPGGNYGYTF
TGTGCCAGCAGTCCTCGACCGCCGGGGGGTAACTATGGCTACACCTTC
>TRBJ1-2|TRBV4-1|.|.
CASSQADRPHYGYTF
TGCGCCAGCAGCCAAGCAGACAGGCCGCATTATGGCTACACCTTC
>TRBJ2-7|TRBV4-2|.|TRBD2
CASRLAGGVYEQYF
TGTGCCAGCAGACTAGCGGGGGGCGTTTACGAGCAGTACTTC
>TRBJ2-1|TRBV7-3|.|.
CASSLGYEYNEQFF
TGTGCCAGCAGCTTAGGTTACGAGTACAATGAGCAGTTCTTC
>TRBJ1-2|TRBV5-1|.|TRBD1
CASATQGEGLYTF
TGCGCCAGCGCAACACAGGGGGAAGGTCTCTACACCTTC
>TRBJ2-3|TRBV27|.|TRBD2
CASSLLPGLAAVSADTQYF
TGTGCCAGCAGCCTCCTACCGGGACTAGCGGCGGTTTCCGCAGATACGCAGTATTTT
>TRBJ1-2|TRBV4-1|.|.
CASSQDLHRPSGGYTF
TGCGCCAGCAGCCAAGATCTTCACAGACCTTCTGGAGGCTACACCTTC
>TRBJ1-1|TRBV10-3|.|.
CAISVGRWFEAFF
TGTGCCATCAGTGTCGGCAGGTGGTTTGAAGCTTTCTTT
>TRBJ2-2|TRBV18|.|TRBD2
CASSPVAGTNTGELFF
TGTGCCAGCTCACCAGTAGCGGGGACGAACACCGGGGAGCTGTTTTTT
>TRBJ1-3|TRBV6-1|few|.
CASIPSSGNTIYF
TGTGCCAGCATCCCCAGCTCTGGAAACACCATATATTTT
>TRBJ1-5|TRBV27|.|.
CARLSGQGKGSNQPQHF
TGTGCCAGACTATCGGGGCAGGGGAAAGGAAGCAATCAGCCCCAGCATTTT
>TRBJ1-2|TRBV12-5|.|TRBD1
CASGLGQGEGYTF
TGTGCTAGTGGTTTGGGACAGGGGGAAGGCTACACCTTC
>TRBJ2-4|TRBV27|.|.
CASSLAVQGSSAKNIQYF
TGTGCCAGCAGTTTAGCCGTACAGGGTAGCAGCGCCAAAAACATTCAGTACTTC
>TRBJ1-2|TRBV2|.|TRBD1
CSSRTGSNYGYTF
TGTTCCTCCCGGACAGGCTCAAACTATGGCTACACCTTC
>TRBJ2-1|TRBV14|.|TRBD2
CASSQDGGGDNEQFF
TGTGCCAGCAGCCAAGATGGCGGGGGGGACAATGAGCAGTTCTTC
>TRBJ1-1|TRBV7-3|.|.
CASSKRTDPAGAEAFF
TGTGCCAGCAGCAAACGAACAGACCCAGCGGGGGCTGAAGCTTTCTTT
>TRBJ2-7|TRBV5-5|.|TRBD1
CASSFNTGGLYEQYF
TGTGCCAGCAGCTTTAACACAGGGGGGCTATACGAGCAGTACTTC
>TRBJ2-5|TRBV27|.|.
CASSFRSQETQYF
TGTGCCAGCAGTTTCAGGTCCCAAGAGACCCAGTACTTC
>TRBJ1-2|TRBV5-6|.|.
CASSSDIGGGYTF
TGTGCCAGCAGCTCGGACATCGGGGGTGGCTACACCTTC
>TRBJ1-1|TRBV10-3|.|.
CAISDEGVFTEAFF
TGTGCCATCAGTGATGAGGGGGTCTTCACTGAAGCTTTCTTT
>TRBJ1-2|TRBV7-2|.|TRBD1
CASSLSLQGGYTF
TGTGCCAGCAGCTTATCGTTACAGGGGGGCTACACCTTC
>TRBJ1-2|TRBV7-9|.|TRBD1
CASSFSSGTVYTF
TGTGCCAGCAGCTTCTCGTCAGGGACAGTCTACACCTTC
>TRBJ1-2|TRBV27|once|TRBD1
CASSPHTTGGPPLWNYGYTF
TGTGCCAGCAGTCCCCACACGACAGGGGGCCCCCCGTTGTGGAACTATGGCTACACCTTC
>TRBJ2-2|TRBV9|.|TRBD1
CASSGPDRGTGELFF
TGTGCCAGCAGCGGACCGGACAGGGGCACCGGGGAGCTGTTTTTT
>TRBJ2-2|TRBV4-3|few|.
CASSQIIEMNTGELFF
TGCGCCAGCAGCCAAATCATAGAAATGAACACCGGGGAGCTGTTTTTT
>TRBJ1-3|TRBV29-1|.|.
CSVHTSGNTIYF
TGCAGCGTACACACCTCTGGAAACACCATATATTTT
>TRBJ2-7|TRBV4-1|.|TRBD1
CASSQERNPGQGIPYEQYF
TGCGCCAGCAGCCAAGAGCGCAACCCGGGACAGGGAATACCCTACGAGCAGTACTTC
>TRBJ2-5|TRBV28|.|.
CASSFGGAGVGETQYF
TGTGCCAGCAGTTTCGGGGGCGCGGGAGTAGGGGAGACCCAGTACTTC
>TRBJ1-2|TRBV6-5|.|.
CASRDGQQGYGYTF
TGTGCCAGCAGAGATGGACAGCAAGGGTATGGCTACACCTTC
>TRBJ1-5|TRBV28|.|.
CASSFFGVYSNQPQHF
TGTGCCAGCAGTTTTTTCGGAGTTTATAGCAATCAGCCCCAGCATTTT
>TRBJ1-1|TRBV20-1|.|.
CSASGEGRAFF
TGCAGTGCTAGTGGGGAGGGGCGAGCTTTCTTT
>TRBJ2-3|TRBV7-9|few|TRBD1
CASSLVDRAKSSTDTQYF
TGTGCCAGCAGCTTGGTTGACAGGGCTAAGTCTAGCACAGATACGCAGTATTTT
>TRBJ1-1|TRBV11-2|.|TRBD1
CASSLEPGQRQNTEAFF
TGTGCCAGCAGCCTTGAGCCGGGACAGAGACAGAACACTGAAGCTTTCTTT
>TRBJ1-2|TRBV7-9|.|.
CASSLVNRTRYGYTF
TGTGCCAGCAGCTTAGTAAACAGGACGCGCTATGGCTACACCTTC
>TRBJ1-4|TRBV16|.|.
CASSPCRVNTEKLFF
TGTGCCAGCAGCCCATGCAGGGTGAATACTGAAAAACTGTTTTTT
>TRBJ2-7|TRBV7-9|.|.
CASSHTGSPLVYEQYF
TGTGCCAGCAGCCATACCGGGTCCCCACTCGTCTACGAGCAGTACTTC
>TRBJ2-1|TRBV7-9|.|TRBD1
CASSLAKDRGLIDYNEQFF
TGTGCCAGCAGCTTAGCTAAGGACAGGGGGCTGATCGACTACAATGAGCAGTTCTTC
>TRBJ1-6|TRBV18|.|.
CASSPGGRPPLHF
TGTGCCAGCTCCCCCGGAGGCCGGCCACCCCTCCACTTT
>TRBJ2-1|TRBV7-7|.|TRBD1
CASSLLEDRGPLSSYNEQFF
TGTGCCAGCAGCTTGCTAGAGGACAGGGGTCCTTTGAGCTCCTACAATGAGCAGTTCTTC
>TRBJ1-1|TRBV30|.|.
CAWRGGGAFF
TGTGCCTGGAGAGGGGGTGGGGCTTTCTTT
>TRBJ1-1|TRBV4-1|.|TRBD1
CASSRVNRDSDEAFF
TGCGCCAGCAGCCGGGTGAACCGGGACAGCGATGAAGCTTTCTTT
>TRBJ1-6|TRBV7-9|.|TRBD1
CASSLPWTGGKDSPLHF
TGTGCCAGCAGCTTACCCTGGACAGGGGGCAAAGATTCACCCCTCCACTTT
>TRBJ2-1|TRBV28|.|TRBD2
CASTPIAGAPLPYNEQFF
TGTGCCAGCACCCCTATAGCGGGGGCCCCATTGCCATACAATGAGCAGTTCTTC
>TRBJ1-2|TRBV19|.|.
CASSIATPNYGYTF
TGTGCCAGTAGTATAGCGACACCTAACTATGGCTACACCTTC
>TRBJ2-1|TRBV9|.|TRBD2
CASSAHERGSSYNEQFF
TGTGCCAGCAGCGCTCATGAGCGGGGGTCCTCCTACAATGAGCAGTTCTTC
>TRBJ1-4|TRBV19|.|.
CASSISRDTSSCEKLFF
TGTGCCAGTAGTATCTCCAGGGATACGAGTTCCTGTGAAAAACTGTTTTTT
>TRBJ1-5|TRBV4-1|.|TRBD1
CASSQIGQGLCQPQHF
TGCGCCAGCAGCCAAATCGGACAGGGGTTATGTCAGCCCCAGCATTTT
>TRBJ2-2|TRBV6-1|few|TRBD1
CASSEWGQGNTGELFF
TGTGCCAGCAGTGAGTGGGGACAGGGTAACACCGGGGAGCTGTTTTTT
>TRBJ1-2|TRBV19|.|TRBD1
CASSIARDRGPQNYGYTF
TGTGCCAGTAGTATAGCACGGGACAGGGGCCCTCAGAACTATGGCTACACCTTC
>TRBJ1-2|TRBV4-1|.|TRBD1
CASSQVQGVDNYGYTF
TGCGCCAGCAGCCAAGTTCAGGGGGTTGATAACTATGGCTACACCTTC
>TRBJ2-2|TRBV7-9|.|.
CASLLERTGELFF
TGTGCCAGCCTTCTAGAGCGGACCGGGGAGCTGTTTTTT
>TRBJ2-1|TRBV4-1|.|.
CASSQVLNLGTSSSYNEQFF
TGCGCCAGCAGCCAAGTCTTAAATCTCGGGACTTCTAGCTCCTACAATGAGCAGTTCTTC
>TRBJ2-1|TRBV19|.|.
CASSRTTYNEQFF
TGTGCCAGTAGTCGAACAACCTACAATGAGCAGTTCTTC
>TRBJ2-7|TRBV7-2|.|.
CASSSPFSQGSSYEQYF
TGTGCCAGCAGCTCCCCTTTTTCCCAGGGTTCCTCCTACGAGCAGTACTTC